The rows below give T cell receptor beta chains drawn from one sample of a study of CXCR3-negative and CXCR3-positive naive CD8 T cells. TCRdb re-called the 5' RACE reads and catalogs CDR3 proteins one per entry, DNA excluded. The sample has about 56,000 distinct CDR3 sequences. The material sequenced was memory CD8+ T cells from blood. These receptors were taken from a human donor in good health. Some clones in this sample may be carry-over from other donors' samples. Both conserved end residues are part of each CDR3.

CDR3aa	v_gene	j_gene
CASSPLGFPEQYF	TRBV13	TRBJ2-7
CSARAGGYYEQYF	TRBV20-1	TRBJ2-7
CASHPGGGSEQFF	TRBV6-2/TRBV6-3	TRBJ2-1
CASSFGFAGSYEQYF	TRBV7-9	TRBJ2-7
CSVEGQSSYNEQFF	TRBV29-1	TRBJ2-1
CSACASGESYEQYF	TRBV20-1	TRBJ2-7
CSVEGPTSGGHNEQFF	TRBV29-1	TRBJ2-1
CASSLATKYNEQFF	TRBV7-2	TRBJ2-1
CASSQTGQGAVEQYF	TRBV4-1	TRBJ2-7
CSVEGWGTGEAFF	TRBV29-1	TRBJ1-1
CSARVSRGSSYEQYF	TRBV20-1	TRBJ2-7
CASSWTGGPDEQYF	TRBV19	TRBJ2-7
CASSLASAGETYNEQFF	TRBV5-1	TRBJ2-1
CASSSSTSGAFYEQYF	TRBV7-2	TRBJ2-7
CASSQDSGRTYNEQFF	TRBV4-3	TRBJ2-1